The 2 T cell receptor beta chains reported below all come from one sample, sequenced in a study of blood T cell repertoires in COVID-19. Sequenced by immunoSEQ multiplex PCR; TCRdb stores in-frame clones only, minus some. The table shows approximately 220,000 clones, with roughly 86% occurring only once. The sample was PBMCs or T cells enriched from blood (not recorded which). These receptors were taken from a woman aged 25 to 39 with acute COVID-19.

The chain joins TRBV6-2 or TRBV6-3 to TRBJ1-1; 10 positions agree with TRBD1. The CDR3 length is 16 residues. Germline CDR1 reads MNHEY; CDR2 reads SVGEGT. After removal of 0 bases from V and 2 bases from J, the junction contained 3 bases not matched to a gene. The CDR3 DNA reads as TGTGCCAGCAGTTACTCCCGGGACAGGGGTAACACTGAAGCTTTCTTT. This encodes CASSYSRDRGNTEAFF.

This rearrangement joins TRBV12-5 to TRBJ1-2; D is undetermined. The CDR3 extends over 12 amino acids. CDR1 and CDR2 (germline): LGHNT, FRNRAP. V was cut by 4 bases and J by 7 bases, with 10 bases left in between. The CDR3 bases are TGTGCTAGTGGTTCTAGCGATGGTGGCTACACCTTC. Its translation: CASGSSDGGYTF.